Listed here are 27 T cell receptor beta chains from one sample, sequenced in a study of blood T cells in healthy people across ages. A second roughly 6 to 12 cycle PCR used barcoded and J-beta primers. From the 5' RACE reads, TCRdb called clonotypes with MiXCR, one entry per CDR3 protein. Among 600,000 to 800,000 distinct CDR3 sequences listed, 52% were seen once. The sample consisted of blood. These receptors were obtained from a woman older than 75 in good health.

The rearrangement joins TRBV18 to TRBJ1-1, with D perhaps TRBD1 (5 bases). V lost 6 bases to trimming and J lost 1 base, with 18 bases between them. CDR1 and CDR2 (germline): KGHSH, LQKENI. The CDR3 has 16 amino acids. The chain's CDR3 is CASSPSPGPKNTEAFF. The CDR3 coding sequence is TGTGCCAGCTCGCCCTCCCCGGGACCCAAGAACACTGAAGCTTTCTTT.

Ten or more counts support this clonotype. The chain carries TRBV6-5 and TRBJ1-2; 7 positions agree with TRBD1. This CDR3 spans 13 amino acids. The germline CDR1 and CDR2 sequences are MNHEY and SVGAGI. J gave up 5 bases and V 6 bases, and 6 bases lay outside the gene matches. CDR3 nucleotides: TGTGCCAGCAGACCGGACAGGAGATATGGCTACACCTTC. This gives the protein CASRPDRRYGYTF.

The chain carries TRBV7-9 and TRBJ2-5, with 8 bases lining up with TRBD2. The V and J ends lost 4 bases and 11 bases, in that order; junction bases with no gene match: 18. Germline-derived CDR1 and CDR2 are SEHNR and FQNEAQ (reference sequence). CDR3 size: 16 residues. The CDR3 here is CASSSYSGTSLNEQYF. CDR3 nucleotides: TGTGCCAGCAGCTCCTACTCCGGGACTAGTTTAAATGAGCAGTACTTC.

Comments on this clonotype: A much larger clone sits a single nucleotide away, making a read error possible. CDR3 protein: CASSRTAQTHGYTF. The CDR3 DNA reads TGTGCCAGCAGCCGGACAGCACAAACGCATGGCTACACCTTC. This rearrangement joins TRBV2 to TRBJ1-2; TRBD1 might be the D (6 bases). In germline, CDR1 is SNHLY, CDR2 FYNNEI. The CDR3 consists of 14 residues. Deletions cut 6 bases from V and 6 bases from J, with 17 bases between.

V and J are TRBV25-1 and TRBJ2-5; no clear D. The ends were cut back, 5 bases at V and 6 bases at J, with 4 bases in the middle. The CDR3 covers 10 residues. Per the germline V gene, CDR1 is MGHDK and CDR2 is SYGVNS. The CDR3 DNA reads as TGTGCCAGCAGTCTTCAGACCCAGTACTTC. It translates to CASSLQTQYF. Combining the CDR3 with reference TRBV25-1 and TRBJ2-5 gives the whole variable domain EADIYQTPRYLVIGTGKKITLECSQTMGHDKMYWYQQDPGMELHLIHYSYGVNSTEKGDLSSESTVSRIRTEHFPLTLESARPSHTSQYLCASSLQTQYFGPGTRLLVL.

The rearrangement joins TRBV7-6 to TRBJ2-1; 13 bases agree with TRBD2. The CDR3 contains 16 residues. Germline loops: CDR1 SGHVS, CDR2 FNYEAQ. Trimming removed 5 bases from V and 4 bases from J; junction bases left unmatched: 5. The CDR3 spells CASSKWTSGSYNEQFF. CDR3 bases: TGTGCCAGCAGCAAGTGGACTAGCGGGAGTTACAATGAGCAGTTCTTC.

This chain connects TRBV5-1 to TRBJ2-5; D is possibly TRBD1 (6 bases). CDR1 is SGHRS, CDR2 YFSETQ, per germline. The length of the CDR3 is 13 residues. Trimming removed 5 bases at V and 2 bases at J, with 10 bases between. CDR3 DNA: TGCGCCAGCAGAGGGACAACTCAAGAGACCCAGTACTTC. It is translated as CASRGTTQETQYF.

The chain uses TRBV7-2 and TRBJ1-3; D is possibly TRBD1 (5 bases). This CDR3 comprises 13 residues. CDR1 and CDR2 from the germline V gene are SGHTA and FQGNSA. The ends were cut back, 2 bases at V and 7 bases at J, with 9 bases in the middle. The CDR3: CASSLLGGNTIYF. CDR3 DNA: TGTGCCAGCAGCTTACTCGGGGGGAACACCATATATTTT.

This chain joins TRBV3-1 and TRBJ2-7, with D possibly being TRBD1 or TRBD2 (5 bases each). This CDR3 has 15 amino acids. V was cut by 3 bases and J by 1 base, with 13 bases left in between. The germline V gene has CDR1 LGHDT and CDR2 YNNKEL (reference sequence). The CDR3 nucleotides are TGTGCCAGCAGCCATCGGGACGGGGAGTCCTACGAGCAGTACTTC. It specifies CASSHRDGESYEQYF.

This clonotype was seen a single time. This chain connects TRBV20-1 to TRBJ1-4; D unresolved. CDR3 length: 14 amino acids. Trimming removed 5 bases from V and 8 bases from J, with 18 bases in between. Germline lookup yields CDR1 DFQATT and CDR2 SNEGSKA (reference sequence). CDR3 loop: CSAPNTQRGEKLFF. DNA for the CDR3: TGCAGTGCTCCCAACACACAACGGGGAGAAAAACTGTTTTTT.

This clonotype turned up a few times. The J gene is TRBJ1-2, the V gene TRBV7-9, with 7 bases that match TRBD1. This CDR3 spans 15 amino acids. The germline V gene has CDR1 SEHNR and CDR2 FQNEAQ (reference sequence). The V segment lost 1 base and the J segment 4 bases; nucleotides outside the gene matches: 6. The CDR3 coding sequence is TGTGCCAGCAGCTTAGGAATCGGGACAGCCTATGGCTACACCTTC. Protein product: CASSLGIGTAYGYTF.

This clonotype has at least ten counts. This chain connects TRBV7-9 to TRBJ2-4; no reliable D call. Between the trimmed V and J ends, which lost 6 bases and 0 bases, there was a span of 15 bases. The germline V gene encodes CDR1 SEHNR and CDR2 FQNEAQ (reference sequence). The CDR3 sequence is 16 residues long. CDR3 nucleotide sequence: TGTGCCAGCAGTAGCCGCTACGACTTAGCCAAAAACATTCAGTACTTC. Protein product: CASSSRYDLAKNIQYF.

The sample holds one count of this clonotype. The chain uses TRBV25-1 and TRBJ1-2; no reliable D call. The CDR3 extends over 17 amino acids. V shed 4 bases and J shed 0 bases, with 18 bases lying between them. Germline CDR1 reads MGHDK; CDR2 reads SYGVNS. The CDR3 region has the DNA TGTGCCAGCAGTGGAACGACCGAGAAAGCGTCTAACTATGGCTACACCTTC. It yields the protein CASSGTTEKASNYGYTF.

The V gene is TRBV9, the J gene TRBJ1-1; 7 nucleotides align to TRBD1. The CDR3 is made up of 14 amino acids. The trim removed 4 bases at V and 1 base at J, leaving 4 bases unmatched. The germline V gene has CDR1 SGDLS and CDR2 YYNGEE. The CDR3, as DNA: TGTGCCAGCAGCAAAGACAGGGAGAACACTGAAGCTTTCTTT. Its translation is CASSKDRENTEAFF.

A remark on this clonotype: An end of the junction differs from the germline gene, which may be a read error. V and J are TRBV7-7 and TRBJ2-5; TRBD1 might be the D (6 bases). This CDR3 comprises 14 residues. Germline V gene data show CDR1 as SSHAT and CDR2 as FNYEAQ (reference sequence). CDR3 sequence reads: CASSLTGSLGTQYF. The CDR3 bases are TGTGCTAGCAGCTTAACAGGGTCTCTAGGGACCCAGTACTTC.

The CDR3 here is CASSLKPQNNRYGYTF. DNA for the CDR3: TGTGCCAGCAGTCTAAAGCCTCAAAACAACCGCTATGGCTACACCTTC. The rearrangement uses TRBV4-2 and TRBJ1-2; D call uncertain. Looked up from germline, CDR1 is LGHNA and CDR2 is YNFKEQ. Trimming removed 6 bases from V and 4 bases from J, with 21 bases in between. CDR3 length: 16 residues.

This sequence joins TRBV20-1 and TRBJ2-5; 12 nucleotides line up with TRBD2. The junction had 13 bases not matched to a gene; V was cut back by 6 bases and J by 2 bases. The CDR3 spans 17 residues. Germline CDR1 is DFQATT and CDR2 is SNEGSKA (reference sequence). This CDR3 reads CSAKTLAGGPGQETQYF. The CDR3, as DNA: TGCAGTGCAAAGACCCTAGCGGGAGGGCCGGGGCAAGAGACCCAGTACTTC.

In the case of this clonotype: A read error is possible here, since a much larger clone lies one base away. This chain joins TRBV5-1 and TRBJ2-7; a possible D gene is TRBD2 (6 bases). The end of the DNA aligns better with TRBJ2-5, so the J call may be wrong. This CDR3 has 14 residues. The V gene's germline CDR1 is SGHRS and CDR2 YFSETQ. CDR3 sequence: CASSLRTSPATQYF. The CDR3 bases are TGCGCCAGCAGCTTGCGTACTAGCCCGGCGACCCAGTACTTC.

In its sample, this clonotype was seen a few times. J is TRBJ2-3 and V is TRBV6-6; D remains unclear. CDR3 length equals 14 residues. Germline assignment: CDR1 MNHNY and CDR2 SVGAGI (reference sequence). Trimming pared 4 bases from V and 0 bases from J, leaving 8 bases between. CDR3 sequence: CASSWSVSTDTQYF. Here the CDR3 DNA reads TGTGCCAGCAGTTGGAGCGTTAGCACAGATACGCAGTATTTT.

This rearrangement joins TRBV12-3 or TRBV12-4 to TRBJ2-5; 9 nucleotides agree with TRBD1. V shed 7 bases and J 5 bases; nucleotides not matched to a gene: 8. This CDR3 comprises 14 residues. The CDR3 nucleotides read TGTGCCAGCACCGGGGACAGGGAGCGGGAGACCCAGTACTTC. This sequence encodes CASTGDRERETQYF.

This clonotype was detected only once. This sequence joins TRBV3-1 and TRBJ2-1; 7 nucleotides agree with TRBD2. The CDR3 runs 16 residues. Germline V CDR1 and CDR2: LGHDT, YNNKEL (reference sequence). Unmatched junction bases numbered 7, after V lost 0 bases and J lost 5 bases. In DNA form, the CDR3 reads TGTGCCAGCAGCCAAGATTTAGGCGGGGGACACAATGAGCAGTTCTTC. Amino acid sequence: CASSQDLGGGHNEQFF.

CDR3 sequence reads: CASSVERLPGQFF. The CDR3 region has the DNA TGCGCCAGCAGCGTGGAGAGGCTTCCGGGGCAGTTCTTC. The chain links TRBV5-1 to TRBJ2-1; unclear D gene. The CDR3 has 13 residues. The V end lost 4 bases, the J end lost 12 bases, and 17 bases lay between the germline ends. Germline V gives CDR1 SGHRS, CDR2 YFSETQ.

The V and J genes are TRBV6-2 or TRBV6-3 and TRBJ2-1; D is uncertain. The CDR3 spans 15 residues. Germline values: CDR1 MNHEY, CDR2 SVGEGT. V was trimmed by 0 bases and J by 11 bases, leaving 17 bases between them. The CDR3 loop is CASSYSTLGPLKQFF. The CDR3 DNA sequence: TGTGCCAGCAGTTACTCCACCCTTGGGCCGTTAAAGCAGTTCTTC.

The table lists this clonotype with many counts. This rearrangement joins TRBV4-1 to TRBJ2-7, with 9 bases that match TRBD2. Trimming took 0 bases from V and 7 from J; bases not matched to a gene: 7. Per the germline V gene, CDR1 is MGHRA and CDR2 is YSYEKL. This CDR3 has 15 residues. The CDR3 DNA sequence: TGCGCCAGCAGCCAAGATGCCGCGGGGGGGAGAGAGCAGTACTTC. Protein: CASSQDAAGGREQYF.

The chain recombines TRBV20-1 with TRBJ2-1; the D is unclear. With 6 bases removed from V and 6 bases from J, the gap between germline ends came to 15 bases. Germline V gene lookup returns CDR1 DFQATT and CDR2 SNEGSKA (reference sequence). The CDR3 consists of 13 residues. CDR3 loop: CSAYPTVGNEQFF. CDR3 DNA sequence: TGCAGTGCGTACCCAACGGTAGGCAATGAGCAGTTCTTC.

The rearrangement joins TRBV20-1 to TRBJ1-5; D perhaps matches TRBD1 (5 bases). Germline CDR1 is DFQATT and CDR2 is SNEGSKA (reference sequence). This CDR3 spans 14 amino acids. The ends were cut back, 4 bases at V and 7 bases at J, with 17 bases in the middle. CDR3 loop: CSAKEGTVGQPQHF. CDR3 nucleotide sequence: TGCAGTGCTAAGGAGGGGACGGTGGGACAGCCCCAGCATTTT.

This chain links TRBV9 with TRBJ2-5; unclear D gene. The CDR3 consists of 14 residues. V lost 3 bases to trimming and J lost 5 bases, with 14 bases between them. The germline V gene encodes CDR1 SGDLS and CDR2 YYNGEE. The CDR3 region has the DNA TGTGCCAGCAGCGCCCTCATGTCGACGGAGACCCAGTACTTC. This encodes CASSALMSTETQYF. Filled out from reference TRBV9 and TRBJ2-5, the complete variable domain reads DSGVTQTPKHLITATGQRVTLRCSPRSGDLSVYWYQQSLDQGLQFLIQYYNGEERAKGNILERFSAQQFPDLHSELNLSSLELGDSALYFCASSALMSTETQYFGPGTRLLVL.